The present TCR beta chain was sequenced within a study of OX40 agonist ivuxolimab in advanced cancers. V shed 6 bases and J 8 bases; nucleotides not matched to a gene: 12. CDR1 is MGHRA and CDR2 is YSYEKL in the germline V gene. The CDR3 sequence is 16 residues long. Method: immunoSEQ multiplex PCR; TCRdb's copy keeps in-frame clones and lacks some. The sample includes roughly 61,000 clones, around 90% of them seen just once. The chain is built from TRBV4-1 and TRBJ2-1, with 11 bases aligning to TRBD1. This receptor was obtained from an adult with an advanced solid tumor such as melanoma, head and neck, liver or kidney cancer. The source material was CD4+ or CD8+ T cells sorted from blood, sampled in a trial of the OX40 agonist ivuxolimab. CDR3 sequence reads: CASSHIVGQGVYEQFF. CDR3 coding DNA: TGCGCCAGCAGTCATATTGTGGGACAGGGGGTTTATGAGCAGTTCTTC.